Listed here are 23 T cell receptor beta chains from one sample, sequenced in a study of blood T cell repertoires in COVID-19. Method: immunoSEQ multiplex PCR; TCRdb's copy keeps in-frame clones and lacks some. In the table there are 300,000 to 350,000 clones, roughly 89% of which are singletons. The specimen sequenced was PBMCs or T cells enriched from blood (not recorded which). These receptors all come from a woman between 18 and 30 years old with acute COVID-19.

The chain links TRBV5-1 to TRBJ1-1; D might be TRBD1 (6 bases). V lost 4 bases and J lost 1, with 11 bases in between. The CDR3 covers 14 residues. Germline loops: CDR1 SGHRS, CDR2 YFSETQ. This CDR3 reads CASSEDRPNTEAFF. The CDR3 bases are TGCGCCAGCAGCGAGGACAGACCGAACACTGAAGCTTTCTTT. Full variable domain (rest looked up from reference TRBV5-1 and TRBJ1-1): KAGVTQTPRYLIKTRGQQVTLSCSPISGHRSVSWYQQTPGQGLQFLFEYFSETQRNKGNFPGRFSGRQFSNSRSEMNVSTLELGDSALYLCASSEDRPNTEAFFGQGTRLTVV.

The chain is built from TRBV12-5 and TRBJ2-5; D is unclear. This CDR3 is 12 amino acids long. V dropped 2 bases and J dropped 5 bases, with 6 bases sitting between them. Germline V gene sequence: CDR1 LGHNT, CDR2 FRNRAP. The CDR3 coding sequence is TGTGCTAGTGGTTTGACCGGGGAGACCCAGTACTTC. Residues: CASGLTGETQYF.

The rearrangement links TRBV12-5 to TRBJ1-2; the D is unclear. V was trimmed by 7 bases and J by 3 bases, leaving 24 bases between them. Germline V lookup: CDR1 LGHNT, CDR2 FRNRAP. The CDR3 consists of 17 residues. This chain's CDR3 is CASAIFRKAPAYYGYTF. In DNA, the CDR3 is TGTGCTAGTGCCATCTTCAGGAAAGCACCAGCCTACTATGGCTACACCTTC.

This sequence joins TRBV4-2 and TRBJ1-4; 8 bases are a match to TRBD1. The CDR3 consists of 15 residues. CDR1 and CDR2 (germline): LGHNA, YNFKEQ. With V trimmed by 2 bases and J by 8 bases, 7 bases remained unmatched. CDR3 coding DNA: TGTGCCAGCAGCCAACCCCGGACAGGGAGGGAAAAACTGTTTTTT. As protein: CASSQPRTGREKLFF.

This clone has just a few counts. This chain uses TRBV25-1 with TRBJ2-1, with a weak D call TRBD1 (6 bases). Looked up from germline, CDR1 is MGHDK and CDR2 is SYGVNS. Trimming removed 7 bases at V and 0 bases at J, with 13 bases between. This CDR3 spans 15 amino acids. The CDR3 DNA reads TGTGCCAGCACCCCGGGACATAGCTCCTACAATGAGCAGTTCTTC. Its protein product is CASTPGHSSYNEQFF.

This clone was picked up one time. A read error may account for a junction end that differs from germline. This rearrangement joins TRBV7-7 to TRBJ2-5, with 11 bases aligning to TRBD2. The CDR3 totals 16 residues. CDR1 and CDR2 from the germline V gene are SSHAT and FNYEAQ (reference sequence). The CDR3 bases are TGTGCTAGCAGCCTAGGGACTAGCGGCTCCCAAGAGACCCAGTACTTC. It encodes CASSLGTSGSQETQYF. Variable domain in full (rest from reference TRBV7-7 and TRBJ2-5): GAGVSQSPRYKVTKRGQDVTLRCDPISSHATLYWYQQALGQGPEFLTYFNYEAQPDKSGLPSDRFSAERPEGSISTLTIQRTEQRDSAMYRCASSLGTSGSQETQYFGPGTRLLVL.

The chain couples TRBV20-1 to TRBJ2-1; D uncertain. Germline assignment: CDR1 DFQATT and CDR2 SNEGSKA (reference sequence). The CDR3 length is 11 residues. Deletions cut 3 bases from V and 4 bases from J, with 4 bases between. The DNA of the CDR3 is TGCAGTGCTAGGCGGTACAATGAGCAGTTCTTC. Translated: CSARRYNEQFF.

The chain couples TRBV11-3 to TRBJ1-1, with a tentative D call TRBD1 (5 bases). The CDR3 sequence is 13 residues long. Looked up from germline, CDR1 is SGHNT and CDR2 is YENEEA. Trimming took 6 bases from V and 5 from J, leaving 13 bases between them. As DNA, the CDR3 is TGTGCCAGCAGTCTTTCAGGGAGGACTGAAGCTTTCTTT. Amino acids: CASSLSGRTEAFF.

The J gene is TRBJ1-2, the V gene TRBV5-6, with 11 bases that match TRBD1. This CDR3 comprises 12 residues. Trimming at V came to 7 bases and at J to 6 bases, leaving 2 bases not matched to a gene. CDR1 is SGHDT, CDR2 YYEEEE, per germline. The CDR3 nucleotides read TGTGCCAGCGGGACAGGGGGGGATGGCTACACCTTC. This translates into CASGTGGDGYTF.

For the CDR3, the DNA is TGTGCCAGCAGCTTATCGCCCGGGGATACGCAGTATTTT. Amino acids: CASSLSPGDTQYF. The chain recombines TRBV7-3 with TRBJ2-3, with D hard to call. Trimming removed 2 bases from V and 6 bases from J, with 9 bases in between. Germline CDR1 and CDR2: SGHTA and FQGTGA. The CDR3 has 13 residues.

The chain joins TRBV7-9 to TRBJ1-1; TRBD1 aligns across 7 bases. Germline values: CDR1 SEHNR, CDR2 FQNEAQ (reference sequence). The CDR3 has 17 residues. Trimming took 5 bases from V and 3 from J; bases not matched to a gene: 15. CDR3 in amino acids: CASSPRDSLLGHTEAFF. CDR3 bases: TGTGCCAGCAGCCCGAGGGACAGCCTTTTGGGCCACACTGAAGCTTTCTTT.

The V and J genes are TRBV9 and TRBJ2-3, with TRBD2 as a possible D gene (7 bases). Germline V gene sequence: CDR1 SGDLS, CDR2 YYNGEE. The CDR3 covers 15 residues. V lost 0 bases and J 4 bases, leaving 12 bases between the germline ends. Here the CDR3 DNA reads TGTGCCAGCAGCGTAGTCGGGGGGCAGTCAGATACGCAGTATTTT. This encodes CASSVVGGQSDTQYF. Filled out from reference TRBV9 and TRBJ2-3, the complete variable domain reads DSGVTQTPKHLITATGQRVTLRCSPRSGDLSVYWYQQSLDQGLQFLIQYYNGEERAKGNILERFSAQQFPDLHSELNLSSLELGDSALYFCASSVVGGQSDTQYFGPGTRLTVL.

The gene calls are TRBV7-9 and TRBJ2-7; D may be TRBD1 (6 bases). The V end was cut by 2 bases, the J end by 0 bases, with 14 bases between. Per germline, CDR1 SEHNR and CDR2 FQNEAQ (reference sequence). The CDR3 sequence is 16 residues long. CDR3 sequence: CASSLPTTGHSYEQYF. The DNA of the CDR3 is TGTGCCAGCAGCTTACCGACGACAGGCCACTCCTACGAGCAGTACTTC.

The V and J genes are TRBV2 and TRBJ1-6; tentative D call: TRBD1 (6 bases). Germline values: CDR1 SNHLY, CDR2 FYNNEI. Deletions cut 10 bases from V and 10 bases from J, with 17 bases between. The CDR3 sequence is 13 residues long. CDR3 sequence reads: CATQTGLGSPLHF. Written as DNA, the CDR3 is TGTGCCACCCAAACAGGGCTGGGGTCACCCCTCCACTTT.

The V gene is TRBV18, the J gene TRBJ2-7, with D perhaps TRBD2 (5 bases). CDR1 and CDR2 (germline): KGHSH, LQKENI. V dropped 6 bases and J dropped 3 bases, with 12 bases sitting between them. The CDR3 consists of 13 residues. This CDR3 reads CASSRGGRYEQYF. CDR3 DNA sequence: TGTGCCAGCTCCCGTGGAGGACGCTACGAGCAGTACTTC.

The V gene is TRBV28, the J gene TRBJ2-7; D unresolved. CDR1 is MDHEN, CDR2 SYDVKM, per germline. This CDR3 region has 14 residues. Trimming cost V 3 bases and J 0 bases, with 9 bases left between them. CDR3 in amino acids: CASSLASSSYEQYF. CDR3 nucleotides: TGTGCCAGCAGTTTGGCCTCCAGCTCCTACGAGCAGTACTTC. The whole variable domain, remainder taken from reference TRBV28 and TRBJ2-7, is DVKVTQSSRYLVKRTGEKVFLECVQDMDHENMFWYRQDPGLGLRLIYFSYDVKMKEKGDIPEGYSVSREKKERFSLILESASTNQTSMYLCASSLASSSYEQYFGPGTRLTVT.

V usage is TRBV27 and J usage is TRBJ1-4; D remains ambiguous. The CDR3 loop spans 14 amino acids. Between the trimmed V and J ends, which lost 6 bases and 4 bases, there was a span of 12 bases. CDR1 is MNHEY and CDR2 is SMNVEV in the germline V gene (reference sequence). The CDR3 reads CASSSGDLNEKLFF. Written as DNA, the CDR3 is TGTGCCAGCAGCTCGGGAGATCTTAATGAAAAACTGTTTTTT.

V is TRBV9 and J is TRBJ2-7; D is uncertain. V was trimmed by 2 bases and J by 2 bases, leaving 8 bases between them. The CDR3 has 13 amino acids. CDR1 SGDLS and CDR2 YYNGEE come from the germline V gene. Here the CDR3 reads CASSVAPAYEQYF. As DNA, the CDR3 is TGTGCCAGCAGCGTGGCCCCAGCCTACGAGCAGTACTTC.

V and J are TRBV7-9 and TRBJ2-3; D is unresolved. The V end was cut by 5 bases, the J end by 2 bases, with 8 bases between. This CDR3 region has 13 residues. CDR1 and CDR2 (germline): SEHNR, FQNEAQ (reference sequence). The CDR3 spells CASSPGNTDTQYF. The CDR3 DNA sequence: TGTGCCAGCAGCCCAGGCAACACAGATACGCAGTATTTT.

On this clone: Other DNA sequences in this sample translate to the same CDR3. This chain joins TRBV2 and TRBJ1-1; D might be TRBD1 (5 bases). The V end lost 3 bases, the J end lost 0 bases, and 8 bases lay between the germline ends. CDR1 SNHLY and CDR2 FYNNEI come from the germline V gene. CDR3 size: 14 residues. The CDR3 protein is CASSDQGLNTEAFF. Here the CDR3 DNA reads TGTGCCAGCAGTGACCAGGGCCTGAACACTGAAGCTTTCTTT.

J is TRBJ1-1 and V is TRBV5-1, with TRBD1 matching over 10 bases. The CDR3 extends over 14 amino acids. Germline V gene data show CDR1 as SGHRS and CDR2 as YFSETQ. Trimming cost V 4 bases and J 4 bases; bases outside gene matches: 4. CDR3 DNA: TGCGCCAGCAGCCCGAGGGACAGGGGCACTGAAGCTTTCTTT. Its protein is CASSPRDRGTEAFF.

The chain couples TRBV4-1 to TRBJ2-2; TRBD1 aligns across 10 bases. The ends lost 0 bases at V and 6 bases at J; junction bases unmatched: 1. The CDR3 extends over 15 amino acids. Per the germline V gene, CDR1 is MGHRA and CDR2 is YSYEKL. Written as DNA, the CDR3 is TGCGCCAGCAGCCAAGAGGGACAGGGGTCCGGGGAGCTGTTTTTT. This codes for CASSQEGQGSGELFF.

Details on this clone: Other DNA sequences of this sample code for an identical CDR3. The chain links TRBV19 to TRBJ1-1; D call uncertain. The CDR3 spans 13 residues. Trimming stripped 5 bases from V and 5 bases from J, with 12 bases between. CDR1 is LNHDA and CDR2 is SQIVND in the germline V gene (reference sequence). CDR3 sequence: CASSPGWRTEAFF. The CDR3 coding sequence is TGTGCCAGTAGTCCGGGGTGGCGGACTGAAGCTTTCTTT.